This TCR beta chain was profiled in a study of CD4 T cells in relation to SARS-CoV-2 and coronaviruses. Study-wide results and limits: Crossreactive clones expanded significantly less to SARS-CoV-2 than monoreactive clones. Memory recall responses, not primary responses primed in culture, are what the assay detects.

Naive and memory CD4+ T cell DNA was deep-sequenced without culture. Using immunoSEQ multiplex PCR, the repertoire was profiled, and TCRdb retains in-frame clones only, with some absent. The sample includes roughly 68,000 clones, more than 85% seen only once; the top ten take 0.23%. CD4+ T cells from unexposed donors were obtained before the COVID-19 pandemic (2011-2018). Cryopreserved PBMCs were CD4-enriched, then split into naive and memory cells. A word on this clone: Its antigen is unknown.

Sequencing was done on a sample of naive CD4+ T cells from PBMCs. Subset of the sample: naive CD4+ T cells isolated by negative enrichment. The sequence was obtained from a human donor in good health.

CDR3 amino acids: CASSVGQGPSYEQYF. The CDR3 DNA reads TGTGCCAGCAGCGTAGGACAGGGACCCTCCTACGAGCAGTACTTC. V usage is TRBV9 and J usage is TRBJ2-7, with 7 bases identical to TRBD1. Germline lookup yields CDR1 SGDLS and CDR2 YYNGEE. This CDR3 has 15 amino acids. J gave up 0 bases and V 0 bases, and 3 bases lay outside the gene matches.